This paragraph reports one TCR beta chain. A J-beta primer mix and a sample-barcoded 5' primer were used in a second PCR of roughly 6 to 11 cycles. TCRdb used MiXCR to reprocess the 5' RACE reads, holding one entry per CDR3 protein. The sample lists under 2 million distinct CDR3 sequences, about 35% occurring once. These data originate in a study of blood T cells in healthy people across ages. The CDR3 runs 14 residues. The V gene's germline CDR1 is MNHEY and CDR2 SVGEGT. The ends were cut back, 2 bases at V and 4 bases at J, with 11 bases in the middle. Sequenced material: blood. The receptor's source is a woman in her thirties in good health. The chain joins TRBV6-2 or TRBV6-3 to TRBJ1-1, with D possibly matching TRBD1 (5 bases). The CDR3, as DNA: TGTGCCAGCAGTTACGGGGGTTCGGGCACTGAAGCTTTCTTT. It specifies CASSYGGSGTEAFF.